The rows below give T cell receptor beta chains drawn from one sample of a study of blood T cell repertoires in COVID-19. Measured with immunoSEQ multiplex PCR; TCRdb has only the in-frame clones, and not every one. This sample carries 90,000 or so clones, almost 90% of them seen once, and the ten largest clones take roughly 4.5%. The sample consisted of peripheral blood. The receptors derive from a woman over 75 with active or convalescent COVID-19. Both conserved end residues are part of each CDR3. The D gene is left open where the match is weak. Expanded clones get a size class; other rows say once, few or many, or leave the size out.

TRBD1	TRBV28	TRBJ1-4	-	CASRTGAVGEKLFF	TGTGCCAGCAGGACAGGGGCAGTTGGGGAAAAACTGTTTTTT
TRBD1	TRBV27	TRBJ1-2	-	CASRPGAGGGYTF	TGTGCCAGCAGGCCCGGGGCAGGGGGTGGCTACACCTTC
TRBD2	TRBV5-1	TRBJ2-1	-	CASTPITGTSGFPYNEQFF	TGCGCCAGCACACCCATTACCGGGACTAGCGGATTTCCCTACAATGAGCAGTTCTTC
-	TRBV27	TRBJ2-4	-	CASSLLATTAKNIQYF	TGTGCCAGCAGTTTACTAGCGACCACGGCCAAAAACATTCAGTACTTC
TRBD1	TRBV5-1	TRBJ2-2	-	CASSLGQGGTGELFF	TGCGCCAGCAGCCTCGGACAGGGGGGCACCGGGGAGCTGTTTTTT
-	TRBV5-1	TRBJ1-1	-	CASSLLGVGNTEAFF	TGCGCCAGCAGCCTTCTAGGGGTCGGAAACACTGAAGCTTTCTTT
-	TRBV27	TRBJ2-1	-	CASSPFLIAAIGYNEQFF	TGTGCCAGCAGTCCCTTTTTGATAGCAGCCATTGGCTACAATGAGCAGTTCTTC
TRBD1	TRBV2	TRBJ1-5	few	CASSPTGEDQPQHF	TGTGCCAGCAGTCCTACAGGGGAGGATCAGCCCCAGCATTTT
TRBD2	TRBV15	TRBJ2-3	-	CATSRVLGLAGGSTDTQYF	TGTGCCACCAGCAGAGTTTTGGGACTAGCGGGAGGTAGTACAGATACGCAGTATTTT
-	TRBV19	TRBJ1-4	-	CASSMGQSATNEKLFF	TGTGCCAGTAGTATGGGCCAGTCCGCAACTAATGAAAAACTGTTTTTT
-	TRBV19	TRBJ2-6	-	CASSIQYSGANVLTF	TGTGCCAGTAGTATTCAGTACTCTGGGGCCAACGTCCTGACTTTC
-	TRBV3-1/TRBV3-2	TRBJ1-3	few	CASSASHSGNTIYF	TGTGCCAGCAGTGCTAGTCACTCTGGAAACACCATATATTTT
-	TRBV28	TRBJ2-7	-	CASSENYEQYF	TGTGCCAGCAGTGAGAACTACGAGCAGTACTTC
-	TRBV30	TRBJ1-1	-	CAWRKTLNTEAFF	TGTGCCTGGAGAAAGACACTGAACACTGAAGCTTTCTTT
-	TRBV5-6	TRBJ2-7	-	CASSRTGARDEQYF	TGTGCCAGCAGCAGGACTGGAGCAAGGGACGAGCAGTACTTC
TRBD2	TRBV7-8	TRBJ2-1	-	CASSRSISGSSYNEQFF	TGTGCCAGCAGCCGGTCGATTAGCGGGAGTTCCTACAATGAGCAGTTCTTC
TRBD1	TRBV5-1	TRBJ2-3	-	CASRKQGPDTQYF	TGCGCCAGCAGGAAACAGGGGCCAGATACGCAGTATTTT
-	TRBV6-6	TRBJ2-6	-	CASLRAGANVLTF	TGTGCCAGCCTCAGGGCTGGGGCCAACGTCCTGACTTTC
TRBD2	TRBV28	TRBJ2-1	few	CASSPTSGESYNEQFF	TGTGCCAGCAGTCCAACTAGCGGGGAATCCTACAATGAGCAGTTCTTC
TRBD2	TRBV6-6	TRBJ2-5	-	CASRDLAGPQETQYF	TGTGCCAGCAGAGATCTAGCGGGGCCACAAGAGACCCAGTACTTC
-	TRBV19	TRBJ2-1	few	CASSIVRLLSYNEQFF	TGTGCCAGTAGTATAGTCCGACTACTCTCTTACAATGAGCAGTTCTTC
-	TRBV29-1	TRBJ2-7	-	CSVAGSGPHVARRPSVIYEQYF	TGCAGCGTTGCTGGTTCAGGGCCGCACGTGGCTCGGAGACCCTCCGTTATATACGAGCAGTACTTC
TRBD1	TRBV27	TRBJ2-2	few	CASSFAGQGFTGELFF	TGTGCCAGCAGTTTCGCGGGACAGGGTTTTACCGGGGAGCTGTTTTTT
TRBD2	TRBV9	TRBJ2-1	-	CASSVDSGTYNEQFF	TGTGCCAGCAGCGTCGATAGCGGGACCTACAATGAGCAGTTCTTC
-	TRBV29-1	TRBJ2-3	-	CSVTSLFTDTQYF	TGCAGCGTGACTAGTTTATTTACAGATACGCAGTATTTT
TRBD1	TRBV27	TRBJ1-3	-	CASSSPGTGGVWNTIYF	TGTGCCAGCAGTTCCCCCGGGACAGGGGGCGTTTGGAACACCATATATTTT
-	TRBV10-2	TRBJ2-7	-	CASSESYGPPYEQYF	TGCGCCAGCAGTGAGTCGTACGGTCCTCCCTACGAGCAGTACTTC
TRBD1	TRBV10-3	TRBJ2-3	once	CAISWGQGADTQYF	TGTGCCATCAGTTGGGGCCAGGGGGCAGATACGCAGTATTTT
-	TRBV28	TRBJ1-6	few	CASSPGLYNSPLHF	TGTGCCAGCAGTCCAGGGCTCTATAATTCACCCCTCCACTTT
-	TRBV15	TRBJ1-5	-	CATSRDRGLEPQHF	TGTGCCACCAGCAGAGACAGGGGTTTGGAGCCCCAGCATTTT
-	TRBV6-5	TRBJ1-2	-	CASSYSSGLAYGYTF	TGTGCCAGCAGTTACTCATCAGGGCTCGCCTATGGCTACACCTTC
-	TRBV5-1	TRBJ1-5	-	CASSPGGRDGVQPQHF	TGCGCCAGCAGCCCCGGGGGAAGGGACGGCGTTCAGCCCCAGCATTTT
TRBD1	TRBV18	TRBJ2-7	-	CASSGGTGYEQYF	TGTGCCAGCTCGGGGGGGACAGGGTACGAGCAGTACTTC
-	TRBV4-1	TRBJ1-5	-	CASSQVGTDQPQHF	TGCGCCAGCAGCCAAGTGGGCACGGATCAGCCCCAGCATTTT
TRBD2	TRBV6-5	TRBJ2-1	-	CASGRSSGYNEQFF	TGTGCCAGCGGGCGATCTAGCGGTTACAATGAGCAGTTCTTC
-	TRBV25-1	TRBJ1-2	-	CASSLYRNYGYTF	TGTGCCAGCAGCCTTTACAGGAATTATGGCTACACCTTC
TRBD2	TRBV4-3	TRBJ2-7	-	CASSQEGSSGSRPYEQYF	TGCGCCAGCAGCCAAGAGGGGTCTAGCGGGAGTCGACCCTACGAGCAGTACTTC
TRBD1	TRBV11-3	TRBJ2-7	-	CASSWTGAGEQYF	TGTGCCAGCAGCTGGACAGGGGCAGGTGAGCAGTACTTC
TRBD2	TRBV18	TRBJ2-6	-	CASSTGGSGANVLTF	TGTGCCAGCTCAACCGGGGGGAGCGGGGCCAACGTCCTGACTTTC
-	TRBV7-2	TRBJ2-7	-	CASSLGESSYEQYF	TGTGCCAGCAGCTTAGGGGAGTCCTCCTACGAGCAGTACTTC